The 14 T cell receptor beta chains below all came from one sample that was sequenced in a study of PD-1 blockade in classical Hodgkin lymphoma. Time point reported: cycle 4 day 1 (C4D1), after around six weeks of nivolumab. Each patient experienced a relapse that followed autologous stem cell transplantation, and brentuximab vedotin exposure varied. Thawed PBMCs supplied CD8+ T cells via magnetic negative selection. Clones were sequenced by immunoSEQ multiplex PCR, and TCRdb holds only the in-frame ones, with some missing. The sample carries around 2,900 clones, roughly 77% recorded once. The sequencing here drew on CD8+ T cells from blood, taken before the fourth cycle of nivolumab. The source of these receptors is a human donor with classical Hodgkin lymphoma.

CDR3 sequence (DNA): TGCAGCGTTTGGGGGCGAGAGACCCAGTACTTC. Translating it yields CSVWGRETQYF. The chain has TRBV29-1 and TRBJ2-5, with TRBD1 as a possible D gene (6 bases). The V gene's germline CDR1 is SQVTM and CDR2 ANQGSEA. This CDR3 is built from 11 residues. Deletions cut 5 bases from V and 4 bases from J, with 8 bases between.

J is TRBJ2-7 and V is TRBV7-6; TRBD2 agrees at 8 bases. The CDR3 spans 19 residues. The J segment lost 5 bases and the V segment lost 2 bases, leaving 20 bases of the junction unmatched. The germline V gene has CDR1 SGHVS and CDR2 FNYEAQ. The CDR3 sequence: CASSLRAESGSEFANEQYF. The CDR3 bases are TGTGCCAGCAGCTTAAGGGCAGAAAGCGGGAGCGAATTTGCCAACGAGCAGTACTTC.

This clone was counted only a few times. The chain is built from TRBV6-5 and TRBJ2-7; D might be TRBD1 (6 bases). This CDR3 is 15 amino acids long. Germline CDR1 and CDR2: MNHEY and SVGAGI. The ends were cut back, 5 bases at V and 5 bases at J, with 19 bases in the middle. Here the CDR3 DNA reads TGTGCCAGCAGTCCCGAGGGGGAGCGGTGGAACGAGCAGTACTTC. Translating it yields CASSPEGERWNEQYF.

The chain has TRBV7-9 and TRBJ2-1, with 9 nucleotides matching TRBD1. Germline V gene lookup returns CDR1 SEHNR and CDR2 FQNEAQ (reference sequence). The junction had 18 bases not matched to a gene; V was cut back by 1 base and J by 8 bases. The CDR3 has 19 residues. As DNA, the CDR3 is TGTGCCAGCAGCTTAGTTTACCGGGACAGGGTTTTTACGATCGATGAGCAGTTCTTC. Amino acids: CASSLVYRDRVFTIDEQFF.

CDR3 amino acids: CASSGQAGSTDTQYF. For the CDR3, the DNA is TGTGCCAGCAGTGGCCAAGCGGGGAGCACAGATACGCAGTATTTT. The V call is TRBV6-4, the J call TRBJ2-3, with 7 nucleotides matching TRBD2. CDR3 length: 15 amino acids. Per the germline V gene, CDR1 is MRHNA and CDR2 is SNTAGT. Trimming removed 4 bases from V and 0 bases from J; junction bases left unmatched: 4.

Only one count was recorded for this clone. This chain's CDR3 is CASSEGGTSGWNEQFF. CDR3 nucleotide sequence: TGTGCCAGCAGTGAGGGGGGGACTAGCGGGTGGAATGAGCAGTTCTTC. This chain joins TRBV6-4 and TRBJ2-1; 12 positions agree with TRBD2. Per the germline V gene, CDR1 is MRHNA and CDR2 is SNTAGT. V lost 3 bases and J lost 7; bases outside the gene matches: 7. CDR3 length: 16 amino acids.

The chain combines TRBV5-4 with TRBJ2-7; possibly TRBD1 for D (5 bases). The CDR3 covers 15 residues. Trimming shortened V by 0 bases and J by 4 bases, and 14 bases separated the two germline ends. Per the germline V gene, CDR1 is SGHNT and CDR2 is YYREEE (reference sequence). The CDR3 bases are TGTGCCAGCAGCTTGGGGGGCCAGGGCGATTACGAGCAGTACTTC. Translation gives CASSLGGQGDYEQYF.

This clone was counted between two and nine times. V and J are TRBV2 and TRBJ1-5; D is unresolved. The germline V gene has CDR1 SNHLY and CDR2 FYNNEI. V lost 1 base and J lost 0, with 10 bases in between. This CDR3 region has 16 residues. The CDR3 DNA reads as TGTGCCAGCAGTGAAGATCTGGGTTTTAGCAATCAGCCCCAGCATTTT. Protein sequence: CASSEDLGFSNQPQHF.

The chain couples TRBV4-1 to TRBJ2-7, with TRBD2 matching over 11 bases. Per germline, CDR1 MGHRA and CDR2 YSYEKL. The CDR3 has 16 residues. The trim removed 1 base at V and 4 bases at J, leaving 6 bases unmatched. As DNA, the CDR3 is TGCGCCAGCAGCCAAGGGAGCGCTAGCGGGAGGTACGAGCAGTACTTC. This gives the protein CASSQGSASGRYEQYF.

This chain connects TRBV6-1 to TRBJ1-5; D remains unclear. V was pared by 2 bases and J by 0 bases, with 11 bases between. CDR3 size: 16 residues. CDR1 MNHNS and CDR2 SASEGT come from the germline V gene. The CDR3 bases are TGTGCCAGCAGTGAACCAGACAACCTTAGCAATCAGCCCCAGCATTTT. Residues: CASSEPDNLSNQPQHF.

The rearrangement joins TRBV11-2 to TRBJ2-3; unclear D gene. The germline CDR1 and CDR2 sequences are SGHAT and FQNNGV. The CDR3 has 13 residues. The V end lost 4 bases, the J end lost 4 bases, and 9 bases lay between the germline ends. CDR3 in amino acids: CASSSGPPDTQYF. CDR3 in DNA: TGTGCCAGCAGCTCCGGTCCCCCAGATACGCAGTATTTT.

This clone is deemed large. The rearrangement links TRBV28 to TRBJ2-5; TRBD1 might be the D (6 bases). The length of the CDR3 is 15 residues. V shed 4 bases and J shed 0 bases, with 12 bases lying between them. Germline V gives CDR1 MDHEN, CDR2 SYDVKM. CDR3 sequence: CASSSQRGYQETQYF. The CDR3 DNA reads as TGTGCCAGCAGTTCTCAAAGGGGGTACCAAGAGACCCAGTACTTC.

This clone was observed a handful of times. V usage is TRBV5-8 and J usage is TRBJ2-3; D is possibly TRBD1 or TRBD2 (5 bases each). CDR3 size: 17 residues. The germline V gene has CDR1 SGHTS and CDR2 YDEGEE. V lost 0 bases to trimming and J lost 0 bases, with 14 bases between them. The CDR3 sequence: CASSLESGLTSTDTQYF. CDR3 nucleotides: TGTGCCAGCAGCTTGGAGTCGGGGCTCACTAGCACAGATACGCAGTATTTT.

CDR3 DNA sequence: TGTGCCAGCAGCCCGACTAGCGGGTCCTACAATGAGCAGTTCTTC. It encodes CASSPTSGSYNEQFF. J is TRBJ2-1 and V is TRBV14; TRBD2 matches at 10 bases. The CDR3 runs to 15 residues. CDR1 and CDR2 (germline): SGHDN, FVKESK. V lost 4 bases to trimming and J lost 1 base; unmatched junction nucleotides: 1.